This passage covers 9 T cell receptor beta chains from one sample sequenced in a study of cytomegalovirus exposure and HLA in healthy donors (dated by TCRdb to the late 2010s). The library was produced with the immunoSEQ multiplex PCR assay. For the multiplex PCR, a mixture combining 60 forward primers for TCR Vbeta segments and 13 reverse primers for TCR Jbeta segments was used. TCRdb took over this immuneACCESS table, retaining in-frame rearrangements with V and J assigned. Such tables are incomplete; in checked studies, under half of the missing clones stem from an unresolved V gene, and the remainder is unexplained. This sample gives 95,000 to 100,000 clones in total; approximately 80% of them show up just once. The top ten clones comprise around 15% of the sample. Sequenced: PBMCs. The receptor source for this set is a man in his sixties in good health and CMV-seropositive.

The chain joins TRBV12-5 to TRBJ1-2, with 8 bases matching TRBD1. Germline trimming cut 8 bases from V and 8 bases from J; bases unmatched to any gene: 10. The CDR3 covers 13 residues. Germline V CDR1 and CDR2: LGHNT, FRNRAP. This CDR3 is CASSSGQGRGYTF. In DNA, the CDR3 is TGTGCTAGTAGTTCAGGACAGGGAAGGGGCTACACCTTC.

The rearrangement links TRBV28 to TRBJ1-1; D is unclear. V was shortened by 6 bases and J by 6 bases, with 8 bases between the two germline ends. The CDR3 is 11 amino acids. Germline CDR1 reads MDHEN; CDR2 reads SYDVKM. The CDR3 sequence is CASSRVSEAFF. In nucleotides, the CDR3 is TGTGCCAGCAGCCGGGTATCTGAAGCTTTCTTT.

V and J are TRBV11-2 and TRBJ1-5, with no clear D. The CDR3 spans 13 residues. The V gene lost 5 bases and the J gene lost 5 bases, with 10 bases spanning the gap. Germline V gene data show CDR1 as SGHAT and CDR2 as FQNNGV. This CDR3 is CASSPRPDQPQHF. The CDR3 nucleotides read TGTGCCAGCAGCCCTCGTCCTGATCAGCCCCAGCATTTT.

The chain carries TRBV15 and TRBJ2-7; TRBD1 aligns across 7 bases. The ends lost 1 base at V and 1 base at J; junction bases unmatched: 10. Germline V gives CDR1 LNHNV, CDR2 YYDKDF (reference sequence). This CDR3 contains 17 residues. Here the CDR3 DNA reads TGTGCCACCAGCAGAGGGGTTACAGGGGAAAAATCCTACGAGCAGTACTTC. This translates into CATSRGVTGEKSYEQYF.

The chain recombines TRBV25-1 with TRBJ2-1; 13 bases map to TRBD2. Per the germline V gene, CDR1 is MGHDK and CDR2 is SYGVNS. V lost 6 bases to trimming and J lost 4 bases; unmatched junction nucleotides: 3. CDR3 length: 15 residues. For the CDR3, the DNA is TGTGCCAGCAGGACTAGCGGGGGGCAGTACAATGAGCAGTTCTTC. Translating it yields CASRTSGGQYNEQFF.

The rearrangement joins TRBV19 to TRBJ2-7; TRBD1 aligns across 9 bases. The CDR3 totals 12 residues. The junction had 4 bases not matched to a gene; V was cut back by 10 bases and J by 3 bases. Germline loops: CDR1 LNHDA, CDR2 SQIVND (reference sequence). As DNA, the CDR3 is TGTGCCACCTCGGACAGGGGCTACGAGCAGTACTTC. It codes for CATSDRGYEQYF.

The gene calls are TRBV7-2 and TRBJ2-2; tentative D call: TRBD1 (5 bases). Trimming pared 2 bases from V and 6 bases from J, leaving 16 bases between. The CDR3 totals 16 residues. The V gene's germline CDR1 is SGHTA and CDR2 FQGNSA. Here the CDR3 DNA reads TGTGCCAGCAGCTTAAATACTGTGGGGCCGGCCGGGGAGCTGTTTTTT. It encodes CASSLNTVGPAGELFF.

The rearrangement links TRBV30 to TRBJ1-2, with 7 bases lining up with TRBD1. J was trimmed by 8 bases and V by 3 bases; bases with no gene match: 6. The germline V gene encodes CDR1 GTSNPN and CDR2 SVGIG (reference sequence). The CDR3 covers 12 residues. As DNA, the CDR3 is TGTGCCTGGAGCGGACAGGTCTACGGCTACACCTTC. It translates to CAWSGQVYGYTF.

The genes are TRBV5-1 and TRBJ2-2; D call uncertain. The V gene's germline CDR1 is SGHRS and CDR2 YFSETQ. The ends were cut back, 4 bases at V and 2 bases at J, with 9 bases in the middle. The CDR3 covers 14 residues. The CDR3 DNA is TGCGCCAGCAGCACTACACCCAACACCGGGGAGCTGTTTTTT. Translating it yields CASSTTPNTGELFF.